The source of this T cell receptor beta chain is a study of spatial heterogeneity in lung cancer. Study conclusions and caveats: Tumor mutation count correlated with how many alpha and beta TCRs expanded intratumorally.

This clonotype has at least ten counts. The antigen is undetermined. Time point reported: sample taken at primary tumor resection. From the 5' RACE reads, TCRdb called clonotypes with MiXCR, one entry per CDR3 protein. The table records some 16,000 distinct CDR3 sequences, around 7% of them present only once. Specimen: lung tumor tissue, collected at surgery. The sequence was collected from a female donor with early-stage non-small cell lung cancer.

CDR3 sequence (DNA): TGTGCCAGCAGTTCGAGCAACACCGGGGAGCTGTTTTTT. Protein: CASSSSNTGELFF. This chain links TRBV6-6 with TRBJ2-2; D not certain. V was clipped by 4 bases and J by 2 bases, with 5 bases between them. The germline gives CDR1 MNHNY, CDR2 SVGAGI (reference sequence). The CDR3 consists of 13 residues.